This T cell receptor (beta chain) was recovered during a study of post-analysis software for immune sequencing data. Study overall: Relapsing-remitting, secondary progressive and progressive-relapsing courses of multiple sclerosis were included. Notes on the study in general: Compared against controls, patients with multiple sclerosis displayed significantly lower normalized Chao1 diversity. Included in a set of a few TRBV segments more frequent in patients than controls were TRBV5-6, TRBV5-1 and TRBV20-1.

Germline values: CDR1 MNHNY, CDR2 SVGAGI (reference sequence). CDR3 size: 16 residues. V lost 3 bases and J 6 bases, leaving 21 bases between the germline ends. Comment on this clonotype: What it binds is not known.

Sequencing libraries made from TCR beta cDNA carried unique molecular identifiers. From the PCR reads, TCRdb called clonotypes with MiXCR, one entry per CDR3 protein. The sample shows about 820,000 distinct CDR3 sequences, 53% of them seen only once. Input material: blood. This TCR was sampled from a girl between 10 and 17 years old with multiple sclerosis. The V and J genes are TRBV6-6 and TRBJ2-7, with D possibly TRBD1 on 6 matching bases. The DNA of the CDR3 is TGTGCCAGCAGTTATTCCCCTACAGGGTTTAAGTTCGAGCAGTACTTC. Its protein product is CASSYSPTGFKFEQYF.